Sequencing of this TCR beta chain was carried out in a study of cytotoxic CD8 clonotypes in ibrutinib-treated CLL (dated by TCRdb to the early 2020s). Study-wide context: The cohort had over ten relapsed/refractory and around 15 treatment-naive patients; under 18 were IGHV unmutated. Responses were partial in some 24 patients and complete in 2; after median around 72 months follow-up, roughly 15 stayed in remission and around 12 progressed. Response samples were obtained after a median of around eleven months of treatment, with a range of roughly 6 to 40 months. An average of 255,043 productive templates and 94,082 productive rearrangements was obtained per sample. Longitudinal samples were available for about 30% of the roughly 86 trial participants. Cryopreserved peripheral blood mononuclear cells were obtained prior to treatment, at the time of response, and at either disease progression or sustained remission. Patients were still on ibrutinib when every remission and progressive disease sample was collected.

The time point tag for this specimen amounts to: approximately eleven months on ibrutinib. For TCR beta library preparation, approximately 1.9 micrograms of genomic DNA was extracted from cryopreserved PBMCs. Longitudinal blood samples from CLL patients on ibrutinib monotherapy were analyzed using high-throughput TCR beta sequencing. The patients were enrolled in a single-center, open-label phase 2 trial of ibrutinib monotherapy. CDR1 and CDR2, per the germline V gene (reference sequence), are MNHNY and SVGAGI. The junction shows trimming of 6 bases on V and 7 bases on J, and the gene matches do not reach 13 bases of it. The CDR3 starts with the cysteine, ends with the phenylalanine, and has 16 residues. The CDR3 DNA has 48 bases and is translated from base 1. There are a few counts of this clone. Its antigen target is currently unknown. No quality values exist for individual bases; no much larger clone is one base distant.

On a MiSeq, deep resolution sequencing aimed for a depth between 1 in 1 million and 1 in 200,000 T cells, with each clonotype covered 10x on average. The immunoSEQ hsTCRB Kit was used to generate TCR beta libraries. On the authors' methods: The data were analyzed with ImmunoSEQ Analyzer and ImmunoSEQ Data Assistant, and V, D and J gene assignments followed IMGT definitions. Clonality, which ranges from 0 to 1, was calculated by subtracting the normalized Shannon entropy of productive rearrangement frequencies from one. Only overrepresented clonotypes making up at least 0.05% of the repertoire of each patient were included in the public clonotype analysis. About a dozen repertoires from age-matched healthy donors, obtained from immuneACCESS, served as clonality controls. TCRdb obtained this table from immuneACCESS and retained in-frame rearrangements with V and J assigned. These tables miss some clones; where compared with another copy, unresolved V genes account for less than half of the shortfall, and the remainder is unexplained. Clonal size and the V and J genes are those of that table, whereas D and trimming came from the DNA. The sample profile shows about 130,000 clones; 79% of them were found once. The top ten clones comprise around 13% of the sample.

The full study reports these points: Public clonotypes were rare and either contracted or stayed stable during treatment, and the rise in clonality at ibrutinib response reflected the expansion of private clonotypes. At ibrutinib response clonality went up, during sustained remission it held steady, and at progression it dropped back toward baseline. Baseline clonality was found to be higher than that of age-matched healthy donors and was strongly correlated with circulating CD8+ T-cell counts. Sampling times were not matched between sustained-remission and progressing patients, and lymph node repertoires were not studied.

Source: PBMCs, taken after 12 months of ibrutinib treatment. The sequence came from a human donor with chronic lymphocytic leukemia. This chain joins TRBV6-6 to TRBJ2-2; 8 central bases correspond to TRBD2. The CDR3 region reads CASSDPGGGGFGELFF. The DNA sequence is given as TGTGCCAGCAGCGACCCCGGGGGGGGAGGGTTCGGGGAGCTGTTTTTT.